The next 3 T cell receptor beta chains were all read from a single sample in a study of blood T cell repertoires in COVID-19. The assay was immunoSEQ multiplex PCR, and TCRdb's table has in-frame clones only and misses some. Of tens of thousands of clones in the sample, more than 70% were seen once. The sequenced sample consisted of peripheral blood. These receptors were collected from a human donor in a cohort sampled during active COVID-19.

The V gene is TRBV5-4, the J gene TRBJ2-7, with 9 bases aligning to TRBD1. V shed 4 bases, J shed 11 bases, and the junction held 13 bases outside the gene matches. Germline CDR1 and CDR2: SGHNT and YYREEE (reference sequence). The CDR3 is 14 amino acids. This CDR3 reads CASSTTGTGRRKYF. The DNA of the CDR3 is TGTGCCAGCAGCACGACCGGGACAGGGAGGAGGAAGTACTTC.

The chain is built from TRBV7-6 and TRBJ1-6; tentative D call: TRBD1 (5 bases). From germline, CDR1 is SGHVS and CDR2 FNYEAQ. The CDR3 totals 16 residues. V was clipped by 0 bases and J by 8 bases, with 14 bases between them. CDR3 region: CASSLAQMGGDSPLHF. As DNA, the CDR3 is TGTGCCAGCAGCTTAGCGCAAATGGGAGGGGATTCACCCCTCCACTTT. Full variable domain (missing parts from reference TRBV7-6 and TRBJ1-6): GAGVSQSPRYKVTKRGQDVALRCDPISGHVSLYWYRQALGQGPEFLTYFNYEAQQDKSGLPNDRFSAERPEGSISTLTIQRTEQRDSAMYRCASSLAQMGGDSPLHFGNGTRLTVT.

This clone showed up just once. The chain links TRBV7-6 to TRBJ2-7; 7 bases map to TRBD1. V dropped 1 base and J dropped 4; count of bases not matched to a gene: 4. Germline V gene sequence: CDR1 SGHVS, CDR2 FNYEAQ. This CDR3 comprises 14 residues. The CDR3 DNA sequence: TGTGCCAGCAGCTTAGGACAGGGTGTATACGAGCAGTACTTC. Its translation: CASSLGQGVYEQYF.